Presented here are 3 T cell receptor beta chains from one specimen sequenced in a study of T-cell memory formation after mild COVID-19. TCRdb recomputed calls from the 5' RACE reads with MiXCR, one row per CDR3 protein. The sample carries 470,000 or so distinct CDR3 sequences, about 23% recorded once. The sequenced sample was PBMCs or a T cell subset sorted from them (not recorded which). The receptor set was obtained from an adult woman who had mild COVID-19 (a few samples of this study predate the infection). Cell type and time point are not known.

This clonotype has more than one count but fewer than ten. The rearrangement joins TRBV7-9 to TRBJ2-2, with D tentatively TRBD2 (5 bases). Germline CDR1 and CDR2: SEHNR and FQNEAQ (reference sequence). This CDR3 is 12 amino acids long. Trimming shortened V by 7 bases and J by 6 bases, and 9 bases separated the two germline ends. This CDR3 is CASTPSPGELFF. CDR3 DNA sequence: TGTGCCAGCACTCCTAGCCCCGGGGAGCTGTTTTTT.

This clonotype was seen a handful of times. The rearrangement joins TRBV18 to TRBJ1-6; D might be TRBD1 (5 bases). The CDR3 is 13 residues long. Germline assignment: CDR1 KGHSH and CDR2 LQKENI. Trimming pared 6 bases from V and 5 bases from J, leaving 8 bases between. CDR3 amino acids: CASSTENNSPLHF. As DNA, the CDR3 is TGTGCCAGCTCGACAGAGAATAATTCACCCCTCCACTTT.

This clonotype was counted a few times. The rearrangement uses TRBV20-1 and TRBJ2-5, with D possibly TRBD1 on 8 matching bases. Germline V gene data show CDR1 as DFQATT and CDR2 as SNEGSKA (reference sequence). This CDR3 has 12 amino acids. CDR3 bases: TGCAGCTGGACAGGGAGGGTAGGGACCCAGTACTTC. It yields the protein CSWTGRVGTQYF.